These 20 T cell receptor beta chains were sequenced from one sample in a study of cytomegalovirus exposure and HLA in healthy donors (dated by TCRdb to about 2017). The library was obtained by the immunoSEQ multiplex PCR assay. Drawn from immuneACCESS, this table holds only the in-frame rearrangements with V and J called that TCRdb kept. Clones are partly lost; checked studies trace under half to an unresolved V gene and leave the rest unexplained. This sample gives tens of thousands of clones in total; almost 97% of them show up just once. The ten top clones hold roughly 1.5% of the sample. The sequenced material came from PBMCs. These receptors were taken from a man aged 18 to 35 in good health and CMV-seropositive.

The V call is TRBV2, the J call TRBJ2-7; 9 positions agree with TRBD1. J lost 4 bases, V lost 8 bases, and 3 bases had no gene match. Germline V lookup: CDR1 SNHLY, CDR2 FYNNEI. This CDR3 has 12 residues. As DNA, the CDR3 is TGTGCCAGCGGGACAGGGAGTTACGAGCAGTACTTC. Translated: CASGTGSYEQYF.

In this sample, this clone turned up a few times. V and J are TRBV4-1 and TRBJ1-1; D unclear. CDR1 and CDR2 (germline): MGHRA, YSYEKL. The CDR3 has 15 residues. V lost 4 bases and J lost 0, with 12 bases in between. The DNA for the CDR3 is TGCGCCAGCAGCCCACACAGCCAGATGAACACTGAAGCTTTCTTT. Translation gives CASSPHSQMNTEAFF.

This sequence joins TRBV19 and TRBJ2-1; D remains unclear. This CDR3 contains 15 residues. V dropped 1 base and J dropped 0 bases, with 7 bases sitting between them. Germline assignment: CDR1 LNHDA and CDR2 SQIVND (reference sequence). The CDR3 sequence: CASSIARFSYNEQFF. For the CDR3, the DNA is TGTGCCAGTAGTATAGCACGGTTCTCCTACAATGAGCAGTTCTTC.

The rearrangement uses TRBV5-1 and TRBJ2-6; tentative D call: TRBD1 (5 bases). Trimming took off 5 bases at V and 0 bases at J, with 24 bases between the two ends. The CDR3 runs to 20 residues. Germline CDR1 and CDR2: SGHRS and YFSETQ. The CDR3 DNA sequence: TGCGCCAGCAGTTCTTTAGGTACAGGAGCTATTATCTCTGGGGCCAACGTCCTGACTTTC. This translates into CASSSLGTGAIISGANVLTF.

The chain carries TRBV25-1 and TRBJ1-3; D is undetermined. The germline CDR1 and CDR2 sequences are MGHDK and SYGVNS. The CDR3 loop spans 16 amino acids. Trimming took 3 bases from V and 1 from J, leaving 13 bases between them. This CDR3 reads CASSEFLLGSGNTIYF. The CDR3 DNA reads TGTGCCAGCAGTGAGTTCTTACTCGGTTCTGGAAACACCATATATTTT. Based on the CDR3 plus reference TRBV25-1 and TRBJ1-3, the full variable domain is EADIYQTPRYLVIGTGKKITLECSQTMGHDKMYWYQQDPGMELHLIHYSYGVNSTEKGDLSSESTVSRIRTEHFPLTLESARPSHTSQYLCASSEFLLGSGNTIYFGEGSWLTVV.

The DNA for the CDR3 is TGTGCCAGCAGTAATCTCAGGGGGATTTTGGCTCAGGAGACCCAGTACTTC. Encoded protein: CASSNLRGILAQETQYF. V gene TRBV2 combines with J gene TRBJ2-5; 7 nucleotides match TRBD1. This CDR3 has 17 residues. After removal of 5 bases from V and 5 bases from J, the junction contained 17 bases not matched to a gene. CDR1 and CDR2 (germline): SNHLY, FYNNEI.

The chain employs TRBV9 and TRBJ2-7; D is possibly TRBD1 (6 bases). With 0 bases removed from V and 6 bases from J, the gap between germline ends came to 7 bases. The CDR3 totals 12 residues. Germline CDR1 reads SGDLS; CDR2 reads YYNGEE. For the CDR3, the DNA is TGTGCCAGCAGCGTAGTAGGGGGCGAGCAGTACTTC. Translated: CASSVVGGEQYF.

This clone was recorded a few times. Other DNA sequences within the sample encode an identical CDR3. V gene TRBV6-1 combines with J gene TRBJ2-3; TRBD2 aligns across 12 bases. CDR1 MNHNS and CDR2 SASEGT come from the germline V gene. The CDR3 has 15 amino acids. After removal of 2 bases from V and 4 bases from J, the junction contained 1 base not matched to a gene. Here the CDR3 DNA reads TGTGCCAGCAGTGAACTAGCGGGAGGGCCAGATACGCAGTATTTT. This sequence encodes CASSELAGGPDTQYF.

This clone was observed once. This chain connects TRBV27 to TRBJ1-4, with D maybe TRBD1 (5 bases). Germline lookup yields CDR1 MNHEY and CDR2 SMNVEV (reference sequence). The V end lost 8 bases, the J end lost 3 bases, and 13 bases lay between the germline ends. The CDR3 has 14 residues. In DNA, the CDR3 is TGTGCCAGCGGACTAGGGGCAGCTAATGAAAAACTGTTTTTT. Its protein product is CASGLGAANEKLFF.

The gene calls are TRBV19 and TRBJ1-2; D might be TRBD1 (6 bases). V dropped 2 bases and J dropped 2 bases, with 12 bases sitting between them. Germline V CDR1 and CDR2: LNHDA, SQIVND (reference sequence). CDR3 length: 15 amino acids. The CDR3 DNA is TGTGCCAGTAGTATATTGGGGGCGATAAACTATGGCTACACCTTC. Its protein is CASSILGAINYGYTF.

The chain links TRBV13 to TRBJ2-1; D possibly corresponds to TRBD1 (6 bases). The CDR3 is 12 amino acids. CDR1 PRHDT and CDR2 FYEKMQ come from the germline V gene (reference sequence). The V gene lost 4 bases and the J gene lost 13 bases, with 14 bases spanning the gap. CDR3 loop: CASSSDLQGQFF. In DNA form, the CDR3 reads TGTGCCAGCAGCTCGGATTTACAGGGACAGTTCTTC.

This rearrangement joins TRBV10-3 to TRBJ2-7; TRBD1 matches 8 bases. J was trimmed by 3 bases and V by 6 bases; bases with no gene match: 10. The CDR3 spans 15 residues. Germline lookup yields CDR1 ENHRY and CDR2 SYGVKD. The CDR3 nucleotides are TGTGCCATCAGCGAGGGGCCAGGGGGCAGCTACGAGCAGTACTTC. Amino acid sequence: CAISEGPGGSYEQYF.

This sequence joins TRBV6-6 and TRBJ2-1, with a possible D match to TRBD2 (5 bases). Germline CDR1 is MNHNY and CDR2 is SVGAGI (reference sequence). V shed 4 bases and J shed 1 base, with 11 bases lying between them. The CDR3 extends over 15 amino acids. The CDR3 here is CASSSEPGSYNEQFF. The CDR3 DNA reads as TGTGCCAGCAGTTCGGAGCCGGGATCCTACAATGAGCAGTTCTTC.

The rearrangement links TRBV18 to TRBJ2-3; no clear D. The CDR3 sequence is 14 residues long. Trimming pared 4 bases from V and 0 bases from J, leaving 8 bases between. Germline V lookup: CDR1 KGHSH, CDR2 LQKENI. Here the CDR3 DNA reads TGTGCCAGCTCACTGGGCAGCAGCACAGATACGCAGTATTTT. It encodes CASSLGSSTDTQYF.

The chain uses TRBV11-2 and TRBJ2-5; TRBD2 agrees at 10 bases. Looked up from germline, CDR1 is SGHAT and CDR2 is FQNNGV. J gave up 5 bases and V 5 bases, and 11 bases lay outside the gene matches. CDR3 length: 16 residues. CDR3 region: CASSLTSGNSLETQYF. The CDR3 DNA reads as TGTGCCAGCAGCCTTACTAGCGGGAACTCTCTGGAGACCCAGTACTTC.

This chain connects TRBV11-2 to TRBJ2-5; tentatively, D is TRBD1 (6 bases). The V gene lost 5 bases and the J gene lost 5 bases, with 15 bases spanning the gap. Germline CDR1 is SGHAT and CDR2 is FQNNGV. CDR3 length: 14 amino acids. Written as DNA, the CDR3 is TGTGCCAGCAGCCCAGGGGTGGGGCGCGAGACCCAGTACTTC. Translation gives CASSPGVGRETQYF. Looking up the rest from reference TRBV11-2 and TRBJ2-5 gives the full variable domain: EAGVAQSPRYKIIEKRQSVAFWCNPISGHATLYWYQQILGQGPKLLIQFQNNGVVDDSQLPKDRFSAERLKGVDSTLKIQPAKLEDSAVYLCASSPGVGRETQYFGPGTRLLVL.

This chain joins TRBV28 and TRBJ1-5, with D uncertain. The V end was cut by 2 bases, the J end by 4 bases, with 3 bases between. The germline V gene encodes CDR1 MDHEN and CDR2 SYDVKM. The CDR3 runs to 12 residues. The CDR3, as DNA: TGTGCCAGCAGTTTACTGAATCAGCCCCAGCATTTT. Protein: CASSLLNQPQHF.

This sequence joins TRBV27 and TRBJ2-1; possibly TRBD1 for D (5 bases). From germline, CDR1 is MNHEY and CDR2 SMNVEV (reference sequence). The V and J ends lost 0 bases and 4 bases respectively, with 7 bases between them. This CDR3 region has 14 residues. The CDR3 loop reads CASSLSGLYNEQFF. In DNA, the CDR3 is TGTGCCAGCAGTTTATCGGGGCTGTACAATGAGCAGTTCTTC.

The chain is built from TRBV15 and TRBJ1-4; D unclear. Trimming took 5 bases from V and 8 from J, leaving 18 bases between them. This CDR3 contains 15 residues. Germline V gives CDR1 LNHNV, CDR2 YYDKDF (reference sequence). In DNA, the CDR3 is TGTGCCACCAGCCGAAGGTGGGAGCCTCAGGAAAAACTGTTTTTT. Amino acid sequence: CATSRRWEPQEKLFF.

This clone was picked up one time. This chain uses TRBV6-5 with TRBJ2-3; D is undetermined. Germline V CDR1 and CDR2: MNHEY, SVGAGI. The CDR3 is made up of 16 amino acids. The V end lost 1 base, the J end lost 2 bases, and 13 bases lay between the germline ends. The CDR3 sequence: CASSYWSPPNTDTQYF. Written as DNA, the CDR3 is TGTGCCAGCAGTTACTGGTCTCCTCCTAACACAGATACGCAGTATTTT.